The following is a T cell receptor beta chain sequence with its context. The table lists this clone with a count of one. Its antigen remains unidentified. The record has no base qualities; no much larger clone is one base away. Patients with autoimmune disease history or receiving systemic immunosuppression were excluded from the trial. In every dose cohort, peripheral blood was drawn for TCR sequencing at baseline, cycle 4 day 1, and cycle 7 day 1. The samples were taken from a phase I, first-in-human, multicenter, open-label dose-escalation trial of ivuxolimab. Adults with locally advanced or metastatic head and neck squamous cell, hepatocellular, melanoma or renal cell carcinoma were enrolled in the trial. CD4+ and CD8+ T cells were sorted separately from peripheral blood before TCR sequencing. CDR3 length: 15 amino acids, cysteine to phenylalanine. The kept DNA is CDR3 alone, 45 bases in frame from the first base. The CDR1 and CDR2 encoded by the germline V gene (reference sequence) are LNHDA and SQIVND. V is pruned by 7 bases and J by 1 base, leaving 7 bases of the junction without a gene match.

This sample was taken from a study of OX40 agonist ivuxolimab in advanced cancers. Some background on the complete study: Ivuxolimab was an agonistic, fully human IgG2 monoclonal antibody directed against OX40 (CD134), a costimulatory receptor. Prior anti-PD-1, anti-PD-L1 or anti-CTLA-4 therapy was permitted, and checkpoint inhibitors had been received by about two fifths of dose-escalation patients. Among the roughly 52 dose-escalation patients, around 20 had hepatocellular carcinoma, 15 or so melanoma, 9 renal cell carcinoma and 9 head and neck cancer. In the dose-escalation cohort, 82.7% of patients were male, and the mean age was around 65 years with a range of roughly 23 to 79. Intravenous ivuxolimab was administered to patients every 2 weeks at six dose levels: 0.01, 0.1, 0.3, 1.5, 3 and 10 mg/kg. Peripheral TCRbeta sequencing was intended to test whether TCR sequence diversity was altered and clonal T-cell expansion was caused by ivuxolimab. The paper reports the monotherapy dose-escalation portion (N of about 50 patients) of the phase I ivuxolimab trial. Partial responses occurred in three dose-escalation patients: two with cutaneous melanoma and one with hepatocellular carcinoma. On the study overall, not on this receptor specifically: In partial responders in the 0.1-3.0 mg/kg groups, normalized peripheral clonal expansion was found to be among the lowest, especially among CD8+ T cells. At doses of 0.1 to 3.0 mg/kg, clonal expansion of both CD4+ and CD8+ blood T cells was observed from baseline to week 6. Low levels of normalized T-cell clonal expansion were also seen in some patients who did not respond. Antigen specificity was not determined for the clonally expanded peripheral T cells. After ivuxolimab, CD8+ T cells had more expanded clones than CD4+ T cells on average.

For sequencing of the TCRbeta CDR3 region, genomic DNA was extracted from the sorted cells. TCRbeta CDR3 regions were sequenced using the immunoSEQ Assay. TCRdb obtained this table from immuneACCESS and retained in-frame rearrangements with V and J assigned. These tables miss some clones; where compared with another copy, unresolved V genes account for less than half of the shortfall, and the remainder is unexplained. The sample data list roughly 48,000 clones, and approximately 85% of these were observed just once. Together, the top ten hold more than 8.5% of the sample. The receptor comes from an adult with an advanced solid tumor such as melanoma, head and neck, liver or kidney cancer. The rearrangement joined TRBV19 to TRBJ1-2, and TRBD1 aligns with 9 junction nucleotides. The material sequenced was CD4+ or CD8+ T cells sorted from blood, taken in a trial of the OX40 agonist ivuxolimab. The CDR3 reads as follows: CASTTGGADNYGYTF. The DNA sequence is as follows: TGTGCCAGTACTACAGGGGGCGCCGATAACTATGGCTACACCTTC. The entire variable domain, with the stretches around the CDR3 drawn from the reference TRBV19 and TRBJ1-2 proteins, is DGGITQSPKYLFRKEGQNVTLSCEQNLNHDAMYWYRQDPGQGLRLIYYSQIVNDFQKGDIAEGYSVSREKKESFPLTVTSAQKNPTAFYLCASTTGGADNYGYTFGSGTRLTVV.